These 6 T cell receptor beta chains came from one sample sequenced in a study of PD-1 blockade in classical Hodgkin lymphoma. Each patient experienced a relapse that followed autologous stem cell transplantation, and brentuximab vedotin exposure varied. Clones were read by immunoSEQ multiplex PCR, and TCRdb kept only the in-frame ones, dropping some. The sample holds roughly 34,000 clones, 76% seen once. The source was peripheral blood mononuclear cells (PBMCs), collected before the second cycle of nivolumab. These receptors were taken from a human donor with classical Hodgkin lymphoma.

The rearrangement joins TRBV6-8 to TRBJ1-6, with D possibly TRBD1 on 6 matching bases. Germline loops: CDR1 MNHGY, CDR2 SAAAGT. V was pared by 0 bases and J by 7 bases, with 16 bases between. The CDR3 runs 17 residues. CDR3 bases: TGTGCCAGCAGTTACTCGAGGCCACAGGGACTCAATTCACCCCTCCACTTT. It specifies CASSYSRPQGLNSPLHF.

The rearrangement links TRBV9 to TRBJ2-7, with TRBD1 matching over 9 bases. Germline V gives CDR1 SGDLS, CDR2 YYNGEE. V shed 7 bases and J 9 bases; nucleotides not matched to a gene: 11. The CDR3 runs to 13 residues. This CDR3 is CASSRTGEVAQYF. The CDR3 DNA reads as TGTGCCAGCTCTCGGACAGGGGAAGTAGCGCAGTACTTC.

V gene TRBV10-1 combines with J gene TRBJ2-5; D unresolved. V was shortened by 5 bases and J by 5 bases, with 12 bases between the two germline ends. The CDR3 sequence is 13 residues long. The germline V gene has CDR1 WNHNN and CDR2 SYGVQD (reference sequence). The CDR3 here is CASSSKAWETQYF. CDR3 nucleotide sequence: TGCGCCAGCAGTTCTAAGGCCTGGGAGACCCAGTACTTC.

The gene calls are TRBV19 and TRBJ2-7; TRBD2 matches 7 bases. Trimming removed 4 bases from V and 4 bases from J; junction bases left unmatched: 1. Per the germline V gene, CDR1 is LNHDA and CDR2 is SQIVND (reference sequence). The CDR3 loop spans 12 amino acids. This CDR3 is CASSSGGYEQYF. The DNA of the CDR3 is TGTGCCAGTAGTAGCGGGGGTTACGAGCAGTACTTC.

The rearrangement joins TRBV7-6 to TRBJ2-3; no reliable D call. The CDR3 runs 12 residues. In germline, CDR1 is SGHVS, CDR2 FNYEAQ. The ends were cut back, 4 bases at V and 0 bases at J, with 2 bases in the middle. The CDR3, as DNA: TGTGCCAGCAGCTCTAGCACAGATACGCAGTATTTT. Translating it yields CASSSSTDTQYF.

The genes are TRBV12-5 and TRBJ2-1; 11 nucleotides align to TRBD1. CDR1 LGHNT and CDR2 FRNRAP come from the germline V gene. CDR3 size: 15 residues. The trim removed 1 base at V and 8 bases at J, leaving 4 bases unmatched. The CDR3 here is CASGLGTGGTDEQFF. The CDR3 region has the DNA TGTGCTAGTGGTTTGGGGACAGGGGGCACGGATGAGCAGTTCTTC.